These 17 T cell receptor beta chains were sequenced from one sample in a study of T cells in Graves' hyperthyroidism and ophthalmopathy. Researchers took RNA transcripts and amplified the TCR beta CDR3 regions from them. First-round RT-PCR of the TCR CDR3 relied on the HTBI primer set. TCRdb used MiXCR to reprocess the multiplex PCR reads, holding one entry per CDR3 protein. The sample lists some 300,000 distinct CDR3 sequences; around 15% were seen once. The specimen sequenced was blood. These TCRs come from a woman aged 40 to 50 with Graves' hyperthyroidism.

This clonotype was observed many times. The chain couples TRBV2 to TRBJ1-4; a possible D gene is TRBD1 (6 bases). Looked up from germline, CDR1 is SNHLY and CDR2 is FYNNEI. V was trimmed by 5 bases and J by 7 bases, leaving 17 bases between them. The CDR3 sequence is 15 residues long. The CDR3 region is CASSKGPLQGEKLFF. CDR3 DNA sequence: TGTGCCAGCAGTAAGGGCCCACTACAGGGTGAAAAACTGTTTTTT.

This clonotype has a count of ten or more. The chain carries TRBV20-1 and TRBJ2-3, with 7 bases identical to TRBD2. Germline CDR1 reads DFQATT; CDR2 reads SNEGSKA (reference sequence). The V and J ends lost 3 bases and 3 bases, in that order; junction bases with no gene match: 12. This CDR3 contains 16 residues. The CDR3 DNA reads as TGCAGTGCTAGGTCATCGGGGGGAGTGGAGACAGATACGCAGTATTTT. The encoded protein is CSARSSGGVETDTQYF.

This clonotype appeared many times. The J gene is TRBJ1-2, the V gene TRBV20-1, with D possibly matching TRBD1 (5 bases). Trimming stripped 2 bases from V and 4 bases from J, with 17 bases between. CDR1 and CDR2 (germline): DFQATT, SNEGSKA (reference sequence). The CDR3 covers 15 residues. Here the CDR3 DNA reads TGCAGTGCTAGACCCTGGGGGGTATCCCTCTATGGCTACACCTTC. It specifies CSARPWGVSLYGYTF.

This clonotype appeared many times. The V gene is TRBV18, the J gene TRBJ2-1; 11 bases fit TRBD2. Per the germline V gene, CDR1 is KGHSH and CDR2 is LQKENI. With V trimmed by 1 base and J by 3 bases, 2 bases remained unmatched. This CDR3 region has 16 residues. CDR3 sequence (DNA): TGTGCCAGCTCACCACGAGGGACTAGCGGCTACAATGAGCAGTTCTTC. It specifies CASSPRGTSGYNEQFF.

At least ten counts were recorded for this clonotype. This chain uses TRBV6-2 or TRBV6-3 with TRBJ2-3, with D uncertain. The germline gives CDR1 MNHEY, CDR2 SVGEGT. The CDR3 is made up of 13 amino acids. V lost 2 bases and J 6 bases, leaving 9 bases between the germline ends. In nucleotides, the CDR3 is TGTGCCAGCAGTTACAATTCGCGCGATACGCAGTATTTT. It is translated as CASSYNSRDTQYF.

This clonotype was seen repeatedly, ten times or more. The V and J genes are TRBV3-1 and TRBJ1-5; D not resolved. V was trimmed by 0 bases and J by 3 bases, leaving 9 bases between them. In germline, CDR1 is LGHDT, CDR2 YNNKEL (reference sequence). This CDR3 is 15 amino acids long. CDR3 coding DNA: TGTGCCAGCAGCCAAGATTTAGTGCCCAATCAGCCCCAGCATTTT. It is translated as CASSQDLVPNQPQHF.

This clonotype was observed many times. The chain carries TRBV24-1 and TRBJ1-1; D uncertain. CDR3 length: 14 amino acids. The germline V gene encodes CDR1 KGHDR and CDR2 SFDVKD. Trimming left V 10 bases short and J 2 bases short, with 16 bases between. The CDR3: CATIDGGRNTEAFF. CDR3 nucleotide sequence: TGTGCCACGATCGACGGCGGTCGTAACACTGAAGCTTTCTTT.

The chain carries TRBV19 and TRBJ2-7; either TRBD1 or TRBD2 may supply D (5 bases each). This CDR3 region has 16 residues. Germline lookup yields CDR1 LNHDA and CDR2 SQIVND (reference sequence). Trimming removed 7 bases at V and 0 bases at J, with 19 bases between. The CDR3 DNA is TGTGCCAGTATGAGAACCGGGACCTCAAGCTCCTACGAGCAGTACTTC. Protein product: CASMRTGTSSSYEQYF.

The V gene is TRBV20-1, the J gene TRBJ2-7; 11 bases match TRBD2. Germline V gene sequence: CDR1 DFQATT, CDR2 SNEGSKA (reference sequence). Germline trimming cut 0 bases from V and 4 bases from J; bases unmatched to any gene: 5. The CDR3 covers 15 residues. Here the CDR3 reads CSARDRLAGKYEQYF. In nucleotides, the CDR3 is TGCAGTGCTAGAGATCGACTAGCGGGAAAGTACGAGCAGTACTTC.

The sample holds one count of this clonotype. The CDR3 loop is CASSSRDRVDYGYTF. CDR3 nucleotides: TGTGCCAGCAGTTCCCGGGACAGGGTCGACTATGGCTACACCTTC. The chain carries TRBV28 and TRBJ1-2, with 9 bases lining up with TRBD1. Germline trimming cut 4 bases from V and 3 bases from J; bases unmatched to any gene: 6. Germline V gene lookup returns CDR1 MDHEN and CDR2 SYDVKM. The CDR3 is 15 residues long.

This clonotype was counted ten times or more. The CDR3 DNA follows: TGCAGTGCTAGAAGGGACAGTTACGGCTACACCTTC. It encodes CSARRDSYGYTF. The chain combines TRBV20-1 with TRBJ1-2; 7 bases are a match to TRBD1. Germline V gene data show CDR1 as DFQATT and CDR2 as SNEGSKA (reference sequence). The CDR3 covers 12 residues. Trimming took 2 bases from V and 8 from J; bases not matched to a gene: 5.

There are many counts of this clonotype. The V call is TRBV19, the J call TRBJ1-5; D is undetermined. Germline assignment: CDR1 LNHDA and CDR2 SQIVND (reference sequence). V lost 3 bases and J lost 6, with 12 bases in between. The CDR3 has 14 residues. CDR3 residues: CASSIASGSQPQHF. DNA of the CDR3: TGTGCCAGTAGTATCGCGTCCGGGAGTCAGCCCCAGCATTTT.

The chain joins TRBV15 to TRBJ1-2, with 11 positions matching TRBD1. V shed 3 bases and J 7 bases; nucleotides not matched to a gene: 7. This CDR3 has 15 amino acids. The germline gives CDR1 LNHNV, CDR2 YYDKDF (reference sequence). The CDR3, as DNA: TGTGCCACCAGCAGGAGGACAGGGGGCGGCTCTGGCTACACCTTC. Its protein product is CATSRRTGGGSGYTF.

This clonotype came up a few times. The chain recombines TRBV6-2 or TRBV6-3 with TRBJ2-7; 12 bases agree with TRBD1. The germline gives CDR1 MNHEY, CDR2 SVGEGT. V shed 6 bases and J 12 bases; nucleotides not matched to a gene: 15. The CDR3 length is 15 residues. The CDR3, as DNA: TGTGCCAGCAGCAGGGACCGGGACAGGGGGCGAAGGCTGTACTTC. It codes for CASSRDRDRGRRLYF.

The table lists this clonotype with many counts. The J gene is TRBJ2-7, the V gene TRBV28; TRBD1 is a possible D gene (6 bases). Germline V gene sequence: CDR1 MDHEN, CDR2 SYDVKM. There are 13 residues in the CDR3. Trimming stripped 2 bases from V and 4 bases from J, with 9 bases between. CDR3 region: CASSLGGRYEQYF. Here the CDR3 DNA reads TGTGCCAGCAGTTTAGGGGGCCGGTACGAGCAGTACTTC.

The chain carries TRBV3-1 and TRBJ1-2; D call uncertain. Per the germline V gene, CDR1 is LGHDT and CDR2 is YNNKEL (reference sequence). With 6 bases removed from V and 4 bases from J, the gap between germline ends came to 18 bases. This CDR3 region has 15 residues. DNA for the CDR3: TGTGCCAGCAGTCCAACCGATCAGGCAGCCTATGGCTACACCTTC. Amino acid sequence: CASSPTDQAAYGYTF.

This clonotype has a count of ten or more. V and J are TRBV18 and TRBJ1-1, with D unclear. The CDR3 covers 13 residues. Germline V lookup: CDR1 KGHSH, CDR2 LQKENI. The V end was cut by 6 bases, the J end by 6 bases, with 14 bases between. The chain's CDR3 is CASSLRRESEAFF. The CDR3 bases are TGTGCCAGCTCTCTTCGTAGGGAGTCTGAAGCTTTCTTT.